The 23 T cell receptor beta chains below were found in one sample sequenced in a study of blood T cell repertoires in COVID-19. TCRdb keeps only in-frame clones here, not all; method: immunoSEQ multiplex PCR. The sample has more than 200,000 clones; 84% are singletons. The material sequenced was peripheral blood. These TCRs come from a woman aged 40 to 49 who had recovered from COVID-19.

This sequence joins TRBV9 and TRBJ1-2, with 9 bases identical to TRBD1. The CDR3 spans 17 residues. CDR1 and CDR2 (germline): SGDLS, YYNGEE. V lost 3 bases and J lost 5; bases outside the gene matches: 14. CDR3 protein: CASSGTGTGLFAYGYTF. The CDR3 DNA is TGTGCCAGCAGCGGCACCGGGACAGGGTTATTTGCTTATGGCTACACCTTC. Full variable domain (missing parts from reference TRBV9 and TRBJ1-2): DSGVTQTPKHLITATGQRVTLRCSPRSGDLSVYWYQQSLDQGLQFLIQYYNGEERAKGNILERFSAQQFPDLHSELNLSSLELGDSALYFCASSGTGTGLFAYGYTFGSGTRLTVV.

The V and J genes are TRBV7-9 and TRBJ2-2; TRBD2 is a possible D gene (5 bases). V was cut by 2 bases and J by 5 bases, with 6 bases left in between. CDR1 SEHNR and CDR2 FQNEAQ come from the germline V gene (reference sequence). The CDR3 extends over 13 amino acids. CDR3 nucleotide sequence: TGTGCCAGCAGCTTAAGGGAGACCGGGGAGCTGTTTTTT. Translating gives CASSLRETGELFF. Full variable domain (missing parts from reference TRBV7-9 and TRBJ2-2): DTGVSQNPRHKITKRGQNVTFRCDPISEHNRLYWYRQTLGQGPEFLTYFQNEAQLEKSRLLSDRFSAERPKGSFSTLEIQRTEQGDSAMYLCASSLRETGELFFGEGSRLTVL.

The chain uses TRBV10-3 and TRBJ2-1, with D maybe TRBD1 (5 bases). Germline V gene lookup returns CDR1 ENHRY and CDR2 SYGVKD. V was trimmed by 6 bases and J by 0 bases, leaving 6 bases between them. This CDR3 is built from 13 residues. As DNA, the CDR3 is TGTGCCATCAGGACAGACTCCTACAATGAGCAGTTCTTC. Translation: CAIRTDSYNEQFF.

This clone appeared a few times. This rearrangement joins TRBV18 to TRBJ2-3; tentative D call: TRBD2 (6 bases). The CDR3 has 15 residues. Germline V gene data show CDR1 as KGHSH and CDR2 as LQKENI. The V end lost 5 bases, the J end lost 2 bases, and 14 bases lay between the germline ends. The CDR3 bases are TGTGCCAGCTCATCTGCCCGGGACTCCACAGATACGCAGTATTTT. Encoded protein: CASSSARDSTDTQYF.

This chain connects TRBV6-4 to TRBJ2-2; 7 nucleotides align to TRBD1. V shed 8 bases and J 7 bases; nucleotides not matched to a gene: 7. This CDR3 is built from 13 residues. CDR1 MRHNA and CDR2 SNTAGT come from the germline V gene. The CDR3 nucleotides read TGTGCCAGCGCCTGGACAGGTGGCGGGGAGCTGTTTTTT. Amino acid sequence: CASAWTGGGELFF.

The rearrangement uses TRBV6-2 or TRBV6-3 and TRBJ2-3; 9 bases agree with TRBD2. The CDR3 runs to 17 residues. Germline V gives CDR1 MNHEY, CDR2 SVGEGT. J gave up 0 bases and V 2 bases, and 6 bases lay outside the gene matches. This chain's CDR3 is CASSYGGTSRSTDTQYF. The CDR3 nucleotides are TGTGCCAGCAGTTACGGGGGGACTAGCCGGAGCACAGATACGCAGTATTTT.

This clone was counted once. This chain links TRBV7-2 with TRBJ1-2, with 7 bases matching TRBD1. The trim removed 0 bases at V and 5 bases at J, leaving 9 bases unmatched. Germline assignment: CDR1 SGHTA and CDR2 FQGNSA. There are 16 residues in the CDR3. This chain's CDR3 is CASSLALRTGDYGYTF. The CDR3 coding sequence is TGTGCCAGCAGCTTAGCGCTAAGGACAGGAGATTATGGCTACACCTTC.

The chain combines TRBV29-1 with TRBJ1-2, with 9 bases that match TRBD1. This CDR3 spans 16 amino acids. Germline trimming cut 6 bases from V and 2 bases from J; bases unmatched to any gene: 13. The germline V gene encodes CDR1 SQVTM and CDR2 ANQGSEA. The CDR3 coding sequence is TGCAGCGTCGTTTTTCCGACAGGGGGAAGGAACTATGGCTACACCTTC. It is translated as CSVVFPTGGRNYGYTF.

The CDR3 nucleotides are TGTGCCAGCAGCACCCAGGGACATTTTCAAGAGACCCAGTACTTC. Its translation is CASSTQGHFQETQYF. The chain uses TRBV11-2 and TRBJ2-5; tentatively, D is TRBD1 (6 bases). The CDR3 is 15 amino acids. Germline loops: CDR1 SGHAT, CDR2 FQNNGV. Trimming left V 5 bases short and J 2 bases short, with 15 bases between.

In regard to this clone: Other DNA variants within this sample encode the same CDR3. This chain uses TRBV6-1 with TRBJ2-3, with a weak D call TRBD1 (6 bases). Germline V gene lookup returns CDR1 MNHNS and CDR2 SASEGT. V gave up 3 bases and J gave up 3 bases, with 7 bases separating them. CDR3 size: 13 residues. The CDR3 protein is CASSDQGTDTQYF. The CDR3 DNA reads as TGTGCCAGCAGTGATCAGGGGACAGATACGCAGTATTTT.

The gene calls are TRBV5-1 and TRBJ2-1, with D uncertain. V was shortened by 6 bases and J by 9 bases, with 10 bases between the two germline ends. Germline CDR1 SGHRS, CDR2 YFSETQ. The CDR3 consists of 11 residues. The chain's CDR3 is CASNLNGEQFF. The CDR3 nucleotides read TGCGCCAGCAACCTCAACGGTGAGCAGTTCTTC.

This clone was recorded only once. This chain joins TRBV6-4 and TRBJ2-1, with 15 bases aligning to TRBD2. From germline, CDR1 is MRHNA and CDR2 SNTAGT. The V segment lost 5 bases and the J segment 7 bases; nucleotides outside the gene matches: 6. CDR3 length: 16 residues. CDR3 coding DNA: TGTGCCAGCAGTCGTGGACTAGCGGGGGGGCGAAATGAGCAGTTCTTC. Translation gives CASSRGLAGGRNEQFF.

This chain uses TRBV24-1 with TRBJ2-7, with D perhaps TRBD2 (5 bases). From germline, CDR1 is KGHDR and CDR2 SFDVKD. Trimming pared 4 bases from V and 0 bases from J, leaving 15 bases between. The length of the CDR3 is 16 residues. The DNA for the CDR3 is TGTGCCACCAGTGAAACTGAGGACTGGAACTCCTACGAGCAGTACTTC. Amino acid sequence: CATSETEDWNSYEQYF.

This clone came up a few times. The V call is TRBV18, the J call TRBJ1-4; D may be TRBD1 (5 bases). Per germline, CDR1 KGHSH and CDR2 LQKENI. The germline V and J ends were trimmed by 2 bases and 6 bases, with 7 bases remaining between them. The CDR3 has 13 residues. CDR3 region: CASSPGADEKLFF. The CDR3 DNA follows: TGTGCCAGCTCACCAGGGGCTGATGAAAAACTGTTTTTT.

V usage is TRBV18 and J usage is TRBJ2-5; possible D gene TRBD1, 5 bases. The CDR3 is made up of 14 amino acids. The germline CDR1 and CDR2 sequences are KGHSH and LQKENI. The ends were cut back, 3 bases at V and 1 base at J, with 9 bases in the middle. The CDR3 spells CASSPTGAQETQYF. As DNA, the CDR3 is TGTGCCAGCTCACCTACTGGGGCCCAAGAGACCCAGTACTTC.

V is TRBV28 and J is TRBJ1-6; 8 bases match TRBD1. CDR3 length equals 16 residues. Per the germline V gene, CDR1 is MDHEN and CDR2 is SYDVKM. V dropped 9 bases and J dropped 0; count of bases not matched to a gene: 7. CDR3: CASRTGGSSYNSPLHF. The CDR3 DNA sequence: TGTGCCAGTAGAACAGGGGGGAGCTCCTATAATTCACCCCTCCACTTT. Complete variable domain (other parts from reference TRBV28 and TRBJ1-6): DVKVTQSSRYLVKRTGEKVFLECVQDMDHENMFWYRQDPGLGLRLIYFSYDVKMKEKGDIPEGYSVSREKKERFSLILESASTNQTSMYLCASRTGGSSYNSPLHFGNGTRLTVT.

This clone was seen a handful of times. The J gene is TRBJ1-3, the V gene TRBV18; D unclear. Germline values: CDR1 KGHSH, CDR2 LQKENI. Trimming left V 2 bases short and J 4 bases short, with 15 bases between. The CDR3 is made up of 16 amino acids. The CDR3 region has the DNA TGTGCCAGCTCACCATGGGCCATTATATCGGGAAACACCATATATTTT. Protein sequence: CASSPWAIISGNTIYF. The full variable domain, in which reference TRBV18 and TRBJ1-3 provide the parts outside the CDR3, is NAGVMQNPRHLVRRRGQEARLRCSPMKGHSHVYWYRQLPEEGLKFMVYLQKENIIDESGMPKERFSAEFPKEGPSILRIQQVVRGDSAAYFCASSPWAIISGNTIYFGEGSWLTVV.

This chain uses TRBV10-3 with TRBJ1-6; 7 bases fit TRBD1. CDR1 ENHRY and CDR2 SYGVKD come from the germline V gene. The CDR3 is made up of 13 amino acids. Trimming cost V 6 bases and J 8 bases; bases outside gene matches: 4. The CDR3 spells CAISQGDYSPLHF. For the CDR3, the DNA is TGTGCCATCAGCCAGGGGGATTATTCACCCCTCCACTTT.

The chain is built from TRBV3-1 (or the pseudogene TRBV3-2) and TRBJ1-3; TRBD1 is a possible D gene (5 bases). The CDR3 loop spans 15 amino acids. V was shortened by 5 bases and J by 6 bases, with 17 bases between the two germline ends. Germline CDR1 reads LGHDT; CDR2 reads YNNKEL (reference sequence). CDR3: CASSFCGTQKNTIYF. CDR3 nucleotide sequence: TGTGCCAGCAGCTTCTGCGGGACCCAAAAAAACACCATATATTTT.

CDR3 in DNA: TGTGCCAGCAGTAAGTTGGCAGTTGGAAACACCATATATTTT. Protein sequence: CASSKLAVGNTIYF. The V and J genes are TRBV27 and TRBJ1-3; unclear D gene. This CDR3 is 14 amino acids long. Trimming took 5 bases from V and 3 from J, leaving 11 bases between them. Germline V gives CDR1 MNHEY, CDR2 SMNVEV (reference sequence).

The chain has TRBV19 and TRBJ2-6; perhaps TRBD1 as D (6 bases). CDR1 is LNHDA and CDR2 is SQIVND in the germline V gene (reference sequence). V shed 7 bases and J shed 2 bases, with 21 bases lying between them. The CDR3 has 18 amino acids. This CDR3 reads CASTVQGYLSAGANVLTF. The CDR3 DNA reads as TGTGCCAGTACCGTCCAGGGGTACCTGTCGGCTGGGGCCAACGTCCTGACTTTC.

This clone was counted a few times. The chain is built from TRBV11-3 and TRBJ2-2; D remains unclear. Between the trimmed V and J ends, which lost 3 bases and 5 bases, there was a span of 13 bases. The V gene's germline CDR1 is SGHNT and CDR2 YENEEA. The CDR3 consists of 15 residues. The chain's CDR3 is CASSLVRSGTGELFF. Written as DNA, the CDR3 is TGTGCCAGCAGCTTGGTGCGGTCGGGTACCGGGGAGCTGTTTTTT.

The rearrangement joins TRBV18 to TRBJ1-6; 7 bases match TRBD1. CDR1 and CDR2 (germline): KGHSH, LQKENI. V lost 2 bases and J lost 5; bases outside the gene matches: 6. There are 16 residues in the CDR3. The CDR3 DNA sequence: TGTGCCAGCTCACCAGAATCAGGGGGGAATAATTCACCCCTCCACTTT. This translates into CASSPESGGNNSPLHF.